Each of the 7 T cell receptor beta chains below was sequenced from the same sample in a study of vaccination and CD4 T cells after COVID-19. The treatment denotes: approximately 9-day PBMC culture with coronavirus spike peptide pools or control peptides (ViraFEST assay). CD4+ T cells that had been cultured provided DNA sequenced with the Oncomine TCR Beta short-read assay. TCRdb re-analysed the PCR reads in MiXCR, keeping a single row per CDR3 protein. The data contain around 10,000 distinct CDR3 sequences, around a third of them singletons. The antigens of these receptors remain unknown. The sequenced sample was CD4+ T cells from blood, cultured in vitro. These receptor sequences come from a human donor who had recovered from COVID-19.

The chain is built from TRBV5-1 and TRBJ1-2; D remains unclear. The CDR3 spans 15 residues. In germline, CDR1 is SGHRS, CDR2 YFSETQ. V was cut by 2 bases and J by 11 bases, with 22 bases left in between. In DNA form, the CDR3 reads TGCGCCAGCAGCTTTGGGGTGAGGCCGGACTTTGGGTACACCTTC. This translates into CASSFGVRPDFGYTF.

This chain uses TRBV20-1 with TRBJ1-2; TRBD1 aligns across 9 bases. J lost 7 bases, V lost 3 bases, and 15 bases had no gene match. Germline V gene lookup returns CDR1 DFQATT and CDR2 SNEGSKA (reference sequence). The CDR3 has 16 amino acids. CDR3 amino acids: CSASNPGTGGAFGYTF. For the CDR3, the DNA is TGCAGTGCTAGTAACCCCGGAACAGGGGGCGCCTTTGGCTACACCTTC.

V usage is TRBV5-8 and J usage is TRBJ2-7; D gene ambiguous. Germline values: CDR1 SGHTS, CDR2 YDEGEE. The CDR3 is made up of 13 amino acids. V was pared by 0 bases and J by 4 bases, with 8 bases between. CDR3 DNA sequence: TGTGCCAGCAGCTTGGTAGGGATATACGAGCAGTACTTC. Its translation: CASSLVGIYEQYF. Drawing the rest from reference TRBV5-8 and TRBJ2-7, the complete variable domain is EAGVTQSPTHLIKTRGQQATLRCSPISGHTSVYWYQQALGLGLQFLLWYDEGEERNRGNFPPRFSGRQFPNYSSELNVNALELEDSALYLCASSLVGIYEQYFGPGTRLTVT.

V usage is TRBV20-1 and J usage is TRBJ2-5; no reliable D call. The V gene's germline CDR1 is DFQATT and CDR2 SNEGSKA (reference sequence). This CDR3 is built from 13 residues. V was trimmed by 2 bases and J by 4 bases, leaving 11 bases between them. CDR3 sequence: CSARTRGTETQYF. Here the CDR3 DNA reads TGCAGTGCTAGAACGAGAGGAACAGAGACCCAGTACTTC.

This sequence joins TRBV6-1 and TRBJ2-1; no definite D call. In germline, CDR1 is MNHNS, CDR2 SASEGT. The CDR3 consists of 15 residues. V gave up 6 bases and J gave up 0 bases, with 12 bases separating them. CDR3 residues: CASRLTSSSYNEQFF. CDR3 sequence (DNA): TGTGCCAGCAGACTAACATCGAGCTCCTACAATGAGCAGTTCTTC.

This clonotype was detected a few times. The chain combines TRBV6-1 with TRBJ1-1, with D perhaps TRBD1 (6 bases). The V and J ends lost 6 bases and 4 bases respectively, with 9 bases between them. Looked up from germline, CDR1 is MNHNS and CDR2 is SASEGT. This CDR3 is built from 12 residues. CDR3 bases: TGTGCCAGCAGACAGGGCGGCACTGAAGCTTTCTTT. Protein sequence: CASRQGGTEAFF.

The J gene is TRBJ1-1, the V gene TRBV18, with 7 bases that match TRBD1. Trimming at V came to 6 bases and at J to 4 bases, leaving 2 bases not matched to a gene. Per the germline V gene, CDR1 is KGHSH and CDR2 is LQKENI. CDR3 size: 12 residues. The CDR3 bases are TGTGCCAGCTCGACAGGGATCACTGAAGCTTTCTTT. Translating gives CASSTGITEAFF.